The 6 T cell receptor beta chains in this list originate from one sample, sequenced in a study of regulatory T cells in long-lasting Graves disease. Time point described: newly diagnosed GD, antithyroid drugs for less than 3 months. RNA from PBMCs was the source of the TCR library. With iRepertoire HTBI primers and Arm-PCR of CDR3 regions, TCR beta libraries were built. MiXCR, run by TCRdb on the multiplex PCR reads, gives a single entry per CDR3 protein. The sample comprises more than 300,000 distinct CDR3 sequences, 12% of which are singletons, and approximately 17% rests with the top ten. This sample also belongs to another study, concerning T cells in Graves' hyperthyroidism and ophthalmopathy.

The sample was peripheral blood mononuclear cells (PBMCs), taken at new diagnosis, from a patient treated with antithyroid drugs. These receptors originate from a woman younger than 35 with Graves disease.

This clonotype was recorded many times. The V and J genes are TRBV3-1 and TRBJ2-1; D remains ambiguous. The V end lost 7 bases, the J end lost 0 bases, and 7 bases lay between the germline ends. The CDR3 spans 13 residues. Germline V gene lookup returns CDR1 LGHDT and CDR2 YNNKEL (reference sequence). This CDR3 reads CASTDNSYNEQFF. The CDR3 DNA follows: TGTGCCAGCACTGACAACTCCTACAATGAGCAGTTCTTC.

With respect to this clonotype: A clone one base away is much larger, so this may be a read error. The chain has TRBV9 and TRBJ1-3; D call uncertain. In germline, CDR1 is SGDLS, CDR2 YYNGEE. The CDR3 is 17 residues long. The germline V and J ends were trimmed by 0 bases and 0 bases, with 13 bases remaining between them. DNA for the CDR3: TGTGCCAGCAGCGTAGAATCACAGCCATCCTCTGGAAACACCATATATTTT. It encodes CASSVESQPSSGNTIYF.

This clonotype was seen at least ten times. The chain uses TRBV6-5 and TRBJ2-5, with D possibly TRBD2 on 5 matching bases. Germline CDR1 MNHEY, CDR2 SVGAGI. Trimming removed 2 bases from V and 5 bases from J, with 9 bases in between. The CDR3 is 13 residues long. The CDR3 spells CASSYAGRETQYF. The CDR3 DNA is TGTGCCAGCAGTTACGCGGGTAGGGAGACCCAGTACTTC.

Concerning this clonotype itself: Possible read error: a much larger clone is one base away. The CDR3 DNA reads TGTGCCAGCAGCTTGGGACTAGCGGTCACGGAGCTGTTTTTT. Its translation: CASSLGLAVTELFF. This rearrangement joins TRBV7-2 to TRBJ2-2, with 11 bases matching TRBD2. J was trimmed by 10 bases and V by 3 bases; bases with no gene match: 4. Per the germline V gene, CDR1 is SGHTA and CDR2 is FQGNSA. The CDR3 is 14 residues long.

This chain joins TRBV4-3 and TRBJ2-1; perhaps TRBD1 as D (5 bases). The V end was cut by 0 bases, the J end by 7 bases, with 13 bases between. This CDR3 spans 15 amino acids. Per germline, CDR1 LGHNA and CDR2 YSLEER. The DNA of the CDR3 is TGCGCCAGCAGCCAAGATCTGGGCAGGGCGAATGAGCAGTTCTTC. This translates into CASSQDLGRANEQFF.

This clonotype was observed a few times. The chain combines TRBV5-1 with TRBJ2-3, with 9 bases that match TRBD2. The junction had 1 base not matched to a gene; V was cut back by 5 bases and J by 0 bases. The V gene's germline CDR1 is SGHRS and CDR2 YFSETQ. This CDR3 has 14 residues. CDR3 in amino acids: CASSSGRSTDTQYF. For the CDR3, the DNA is TGCGCCAGCAGTAGCGGGAGAAGCACAGATACGCAGTATTTT.